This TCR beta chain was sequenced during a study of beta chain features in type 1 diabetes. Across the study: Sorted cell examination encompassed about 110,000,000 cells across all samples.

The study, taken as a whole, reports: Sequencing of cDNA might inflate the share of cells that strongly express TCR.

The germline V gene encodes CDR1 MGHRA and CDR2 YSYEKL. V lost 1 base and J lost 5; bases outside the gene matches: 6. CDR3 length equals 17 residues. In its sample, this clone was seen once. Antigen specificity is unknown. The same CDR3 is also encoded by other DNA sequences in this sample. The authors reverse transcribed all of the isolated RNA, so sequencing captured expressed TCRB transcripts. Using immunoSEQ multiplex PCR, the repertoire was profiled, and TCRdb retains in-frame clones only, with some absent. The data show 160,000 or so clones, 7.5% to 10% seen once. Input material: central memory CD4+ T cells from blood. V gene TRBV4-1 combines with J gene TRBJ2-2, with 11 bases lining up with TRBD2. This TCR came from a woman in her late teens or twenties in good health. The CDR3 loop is CASSQALAGGGTGELFF. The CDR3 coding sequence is TGCGCCAGCAGCCAAGCCCTAGCGGGGGGTGGGACCGGGGAGCTGTTTTTT.